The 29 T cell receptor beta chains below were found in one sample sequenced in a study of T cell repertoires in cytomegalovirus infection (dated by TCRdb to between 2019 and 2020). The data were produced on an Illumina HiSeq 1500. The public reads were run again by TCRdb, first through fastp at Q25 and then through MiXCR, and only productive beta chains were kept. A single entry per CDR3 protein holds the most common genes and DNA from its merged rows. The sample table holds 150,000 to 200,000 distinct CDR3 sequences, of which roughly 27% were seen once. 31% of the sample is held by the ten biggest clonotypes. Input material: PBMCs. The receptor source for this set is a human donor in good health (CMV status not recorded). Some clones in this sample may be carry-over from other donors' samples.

The CDR3 here is CASSHRQGEDTQYF. The CDR3 DNA reads as TGTGCCAGCAGCCATCGACAGGGGGAAGATACGCAGTATTTT. The rearrangement links TRBV5-5 to TRBJ2-3; 9 bases are shared with TRBD1. V lost 4 bases and J lost 5; bases outside the gene matches: 5. Germline CDR1 reads SGHKS; CDR2 reads YYEKEE (reference sequence). This CDR3 has 14 residues.

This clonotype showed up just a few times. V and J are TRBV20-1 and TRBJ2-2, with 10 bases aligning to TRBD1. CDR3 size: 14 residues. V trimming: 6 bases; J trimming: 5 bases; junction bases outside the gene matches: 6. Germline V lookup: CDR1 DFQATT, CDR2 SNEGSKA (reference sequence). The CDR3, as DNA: TGCAGTGCCCGAGGGACAGGGGTGACCGGGGAGCTGTTTTTT. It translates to CSARGTGVTGELFF.

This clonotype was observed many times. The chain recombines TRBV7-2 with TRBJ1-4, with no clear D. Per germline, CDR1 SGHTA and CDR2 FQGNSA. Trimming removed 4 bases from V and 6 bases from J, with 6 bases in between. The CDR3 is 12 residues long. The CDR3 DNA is TGTGCCAGCAGCTCGTCACATGAAAAACTGTTTTTT. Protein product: CASSSSHEKLFF.

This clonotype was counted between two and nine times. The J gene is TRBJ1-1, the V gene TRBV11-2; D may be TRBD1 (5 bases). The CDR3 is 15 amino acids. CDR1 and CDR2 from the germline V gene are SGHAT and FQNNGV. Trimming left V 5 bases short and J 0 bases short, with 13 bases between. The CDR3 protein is CASSPRQTLNTEAFF. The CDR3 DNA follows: TGTGCCAGCAGCCCGCGACAGACCTTGAACACTGAAGCTTTCTTT. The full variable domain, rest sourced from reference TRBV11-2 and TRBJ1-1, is EAGVAQSPRYKIIEKRQSVAFWCNPISGHATLYWYQQILGQGPKLLIQFQNNGVVDDSQLPKDRFSAERLKGVDSTLKIQPAKLEDSAVYLCASSPRQTLNTEAFFGQGTRLTVV.

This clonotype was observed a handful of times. CDR3 in DNA: TGTGCCAGCAGTTTGAACGGGATGTATCAGCCCCAGCATTTT. It codes for CASSLNGMYQPQHF. The chain recombines TRBV12-3 or TRBV12-4 with TRBJ1-5; D is unresolved. V was clipped by 3 bases and J by 5 bases, with 11 bases between them. The CDR3 is 14 amino acids.

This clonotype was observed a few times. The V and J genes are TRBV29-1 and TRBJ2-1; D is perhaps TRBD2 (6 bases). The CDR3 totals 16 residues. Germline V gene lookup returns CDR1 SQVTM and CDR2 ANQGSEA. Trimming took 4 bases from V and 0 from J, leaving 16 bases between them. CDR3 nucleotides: TGCAGCGTTGCTGGGGGGTTAACTGACTCCTACAATGAGCAGTTCTTC. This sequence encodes CSVAGGLTDSYNEQFF.

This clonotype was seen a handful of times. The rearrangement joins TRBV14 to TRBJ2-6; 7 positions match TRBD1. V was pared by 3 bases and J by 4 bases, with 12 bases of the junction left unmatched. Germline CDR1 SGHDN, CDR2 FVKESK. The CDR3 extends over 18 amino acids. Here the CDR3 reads CASSQGQTRSRGANVLTF. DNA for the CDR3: TGTGCCAGCAGCCAGGGACAGACCCGCTCGAGGGGGGCCAACGTCCTGACTTTC.

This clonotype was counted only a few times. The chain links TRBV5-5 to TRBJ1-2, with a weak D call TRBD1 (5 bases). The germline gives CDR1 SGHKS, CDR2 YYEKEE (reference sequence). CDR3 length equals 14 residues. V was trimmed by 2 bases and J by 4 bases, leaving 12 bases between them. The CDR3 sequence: CASSFPDGGYGYTF. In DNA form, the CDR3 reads TGTGCCAGCAGCTTCCCCGACGGGGGCTATGGCTACACCTTC.

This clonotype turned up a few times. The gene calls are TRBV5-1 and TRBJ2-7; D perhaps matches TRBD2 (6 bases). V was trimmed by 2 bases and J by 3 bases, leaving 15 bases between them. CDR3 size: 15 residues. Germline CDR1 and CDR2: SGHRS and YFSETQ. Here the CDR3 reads CASSFGGTFFYEQYF. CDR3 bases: TGCGCCAGCAGCTTCGGCGGGACCTTCTTCTACGAGCAGTACTTC.

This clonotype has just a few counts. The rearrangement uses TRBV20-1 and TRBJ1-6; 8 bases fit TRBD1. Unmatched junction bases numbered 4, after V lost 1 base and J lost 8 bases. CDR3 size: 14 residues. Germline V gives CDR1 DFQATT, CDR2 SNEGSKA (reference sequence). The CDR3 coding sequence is TGCAGTGCTAGAGTTGGACAGGGAGATTCACCCCTCCACTTT. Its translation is CSARVGQGDSPLHF.

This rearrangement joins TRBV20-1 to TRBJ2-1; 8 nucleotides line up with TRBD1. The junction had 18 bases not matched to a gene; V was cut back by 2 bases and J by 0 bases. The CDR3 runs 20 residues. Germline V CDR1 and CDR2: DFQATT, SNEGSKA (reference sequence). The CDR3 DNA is TGCAGTGCTAGAACCATTTCCGGGACAGGAGTCCTTAGCTCCTACAATGAGCAGTTCTTC. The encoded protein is CSARTISGTGVLSSYNEQFF.

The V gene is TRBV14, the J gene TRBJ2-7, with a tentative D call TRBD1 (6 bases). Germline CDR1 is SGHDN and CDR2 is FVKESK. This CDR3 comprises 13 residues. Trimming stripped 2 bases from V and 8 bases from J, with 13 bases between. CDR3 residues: CASSQITGFKQYF. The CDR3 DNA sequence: TGTGCCAGCAGCCAAATTACAGGGTTTAAGCAGTACTTC.

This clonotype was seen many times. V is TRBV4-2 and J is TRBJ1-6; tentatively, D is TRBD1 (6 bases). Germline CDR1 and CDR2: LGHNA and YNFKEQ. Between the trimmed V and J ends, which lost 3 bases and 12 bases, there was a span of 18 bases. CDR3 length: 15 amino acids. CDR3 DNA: TGTGCCAGCAGCCAGACACGGGACCTAGGGGGACCCCTCCACTTT. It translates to CASSQTRDLGGPLHF.

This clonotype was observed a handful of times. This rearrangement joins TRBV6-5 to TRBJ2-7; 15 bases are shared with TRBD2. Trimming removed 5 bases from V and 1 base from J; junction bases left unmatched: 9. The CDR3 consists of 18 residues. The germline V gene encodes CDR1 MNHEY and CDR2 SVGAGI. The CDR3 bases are TGTGCCAGCAGTACAAGACGGGGGACTAGCGGGGGGTCCTACGAGCAGTACTTC. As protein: CASSTRRGTSGGSYEQYF.

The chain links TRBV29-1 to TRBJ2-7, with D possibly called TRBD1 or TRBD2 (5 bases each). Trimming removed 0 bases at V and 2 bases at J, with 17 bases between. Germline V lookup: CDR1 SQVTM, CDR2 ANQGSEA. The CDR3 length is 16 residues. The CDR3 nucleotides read TGCAGCGTTGAAGATCGGGGCGGGCGGAAAACCTACGAGCAGTACTTC. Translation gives CSVEDRGGRKTYEQYF.

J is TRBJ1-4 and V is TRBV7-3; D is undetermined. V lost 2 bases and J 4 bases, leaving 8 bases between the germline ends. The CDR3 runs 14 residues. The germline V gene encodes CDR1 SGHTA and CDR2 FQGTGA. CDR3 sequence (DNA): TGTGCCAGCAGCTTAGACCCTGTTAATGAAAAACTGTTTTTT. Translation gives CASSLDPVNEKLFF.

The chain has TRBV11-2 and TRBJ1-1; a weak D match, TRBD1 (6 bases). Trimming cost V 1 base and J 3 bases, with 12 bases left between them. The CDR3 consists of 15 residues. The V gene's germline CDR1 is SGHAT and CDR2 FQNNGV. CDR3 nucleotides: TGTGCCAGCAGCTTAGGTGGGACACTCGACACTGAAGCTTTCTTT. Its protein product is CASSLGGTLDTEAFF. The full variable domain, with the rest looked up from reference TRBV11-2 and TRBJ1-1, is EAGVAQSPRYKIIEKRQSVAFWCNPISGHATLYWYQQILGQGPKLLIQFQNNGVVDDSQLPKDRFSAERLKGVDSTLKIQPAKLEDSAVYLCASSLGGTLDTEAFFGQGTRLTVV.

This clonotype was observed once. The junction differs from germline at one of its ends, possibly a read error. CDR3 nucleotides: TGTGCCATCAGCCTTTCTACAGGGGGCAATGAGCAGTTCTTC. This encodes CAISLSTGGNEQFF. V gene TRBV7-2 combines with J gene TRBJ2-1; the match to TRBD1 covers 8 bases. Germline lookup yields CDR1 SGHTA and CDR2 FQGNSA. CDR3 length: 14 amino acids.

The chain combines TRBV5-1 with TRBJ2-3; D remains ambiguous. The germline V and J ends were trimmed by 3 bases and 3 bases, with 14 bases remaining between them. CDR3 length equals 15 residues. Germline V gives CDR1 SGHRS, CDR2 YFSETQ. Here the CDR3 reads CASSSSGRKTDTQYF. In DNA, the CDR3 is TGCGCCAGCAGCTCCAGTGGGCGTAAAACAGATACGCAGTATTTT.

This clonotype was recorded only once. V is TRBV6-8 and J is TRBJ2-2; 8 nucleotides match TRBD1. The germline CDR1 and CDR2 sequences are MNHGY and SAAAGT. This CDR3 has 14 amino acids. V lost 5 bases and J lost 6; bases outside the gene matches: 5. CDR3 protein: CASSGLTGAGELFF. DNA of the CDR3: TGTGCCAGCAGTGGCCTGACAGGGGCCGGGGAGCTGTTTTTT.

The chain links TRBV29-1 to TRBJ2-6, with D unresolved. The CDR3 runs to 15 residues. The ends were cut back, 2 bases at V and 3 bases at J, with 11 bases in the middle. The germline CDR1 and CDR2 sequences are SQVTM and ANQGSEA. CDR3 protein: CSVELPGNGANVLTF. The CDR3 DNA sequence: TGCAGCGTTGAATTGCCGGGTAATGGGGCCAACGTCCTGACTTTC.

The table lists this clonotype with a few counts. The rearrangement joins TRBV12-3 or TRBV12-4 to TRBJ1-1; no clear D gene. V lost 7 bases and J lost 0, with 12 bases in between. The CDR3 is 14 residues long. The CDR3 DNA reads TGTGCCAGCACCTTCTCGACGGTGAACACTGAAGCTTTCTTT. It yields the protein CASTFSTVNTEAFF.

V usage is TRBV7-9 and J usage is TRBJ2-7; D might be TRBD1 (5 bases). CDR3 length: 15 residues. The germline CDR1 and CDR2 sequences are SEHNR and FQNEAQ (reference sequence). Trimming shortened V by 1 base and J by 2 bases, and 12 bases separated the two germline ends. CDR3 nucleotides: TGTGCCAGCAGCTTAGGAGCAGGGCAGACCTACGAGCAGTACTTC. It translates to CASSLGAGQTYEQYF.

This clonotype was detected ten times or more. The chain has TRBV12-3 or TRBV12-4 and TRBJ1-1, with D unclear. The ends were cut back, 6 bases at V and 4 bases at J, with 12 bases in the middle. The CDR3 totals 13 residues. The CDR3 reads CASSLGTGTEAFF. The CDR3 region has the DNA TGTGCCAGCAGCCTCGGAACCGGCACTGAAGCTTTCTTT.

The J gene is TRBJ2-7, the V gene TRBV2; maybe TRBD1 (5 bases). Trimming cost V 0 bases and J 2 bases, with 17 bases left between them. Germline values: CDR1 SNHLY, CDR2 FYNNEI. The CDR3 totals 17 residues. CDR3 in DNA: TGTGCCAGCAGTGAAGCGCTAGGGGCGGAGATTCCCTACGAGCAGTACTTC. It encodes CASSEALGAEIPYEQYF.

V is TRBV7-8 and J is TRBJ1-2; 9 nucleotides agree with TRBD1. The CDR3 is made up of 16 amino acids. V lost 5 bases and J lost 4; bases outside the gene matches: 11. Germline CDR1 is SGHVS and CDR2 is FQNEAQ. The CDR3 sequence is CASSGLPGQGGYGYTF. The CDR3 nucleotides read TGTGCCAGCAGCGGATTGCCGGGACAGGGCGGCTATGGCTACACCTTC.

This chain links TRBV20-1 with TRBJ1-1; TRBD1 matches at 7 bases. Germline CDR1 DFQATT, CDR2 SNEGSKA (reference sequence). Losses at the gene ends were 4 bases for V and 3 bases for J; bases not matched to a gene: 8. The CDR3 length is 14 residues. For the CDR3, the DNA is TGCAGTGCTACAACCGGGACAGAACACACTGAAGCTTTCTTT. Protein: CSATTGTEHTEAFF.

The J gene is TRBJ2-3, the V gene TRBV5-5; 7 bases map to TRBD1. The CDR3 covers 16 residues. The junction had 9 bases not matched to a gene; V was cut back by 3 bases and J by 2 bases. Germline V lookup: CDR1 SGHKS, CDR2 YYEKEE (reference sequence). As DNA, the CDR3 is TGTGCCAGCAGCTACAACCTCAGGGGGTACACAGATACGCAGTATTTT. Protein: CASSYNLRGYTDTQYF.

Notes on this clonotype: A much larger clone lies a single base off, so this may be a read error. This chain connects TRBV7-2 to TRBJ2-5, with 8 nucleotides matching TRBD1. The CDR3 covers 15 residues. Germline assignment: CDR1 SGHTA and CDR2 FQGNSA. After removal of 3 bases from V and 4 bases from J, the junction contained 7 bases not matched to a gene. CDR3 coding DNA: TGTGCCAGCAGCTTCGACAGGGGACGAGTAGAGACCCAGTACTTC. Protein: CASSFDRGRVETQYF.